This record covers a single TCR beta chain. Negative isolation yielded the CD8+ and CD4+ T cells, while FACS enriched the TEMRA cells. These data come from a study of CD8 T cells in Susac syndrome. An input of about 0.45 to 1 ug of RNA was subjected to reverse transcription using random hexamers. Amplification of TCR beta CDR3 spanned 54 Vbeta and 13 Jbeta via immunoSEQ multiplex PCR. Via MiXCR, TCRdb re-called the immunoSEQ multiplex PCR reads, giving one row per CDR3 protein. Of around 150,000 distinct CDR3 sequences listed, about 95% are singletons. The CDR3 runs to 16 residues. V lost 4 bases to trimming and J lost 3 bases, with 16 bases between them. Germline CDR1 MGHRA, CDR2 YSYEKL.

The gene calls are TRBV4-1 and TRBJ2-1; TRBD1 might be the D (6 bases). The sequenced sample was CD8+ T cells from PBMCs. This clonotype was obtained from a human donor with Susac syndrome. The DNA for the CDR3 is TGCGCCAGCAGCCCGGAGACAGGTTCCCTCTACAATGAGCAGTTCTTC. This translates into CASSPETGSLYNEQFF.